A single sample gave rise to the 26 T cell receptor beta chains below, sequenced in a study of shared clonotypes between healthy human individuals. Sequencing used immunoSEQ multiplex PCR; TCRdb keeps in-frame clones, though not all of them. The data contain 2 million to 2.5 million clones, 85% to 95% of them singletons. What was sequenced was naive CD4+ T cells from PBMCs. Subset defined: CD45RA+ positively selected. These receptors came from a man between 18 and 35 years old in good health. Some clones in this sample may be carry-over from other donors' samples.

A single count supports this clone. The chain employs TRBV4-1 and TRBJ2-7; 8 bases map to TRBD2. This CDR3 comprises 15 residues. The germline V gene encodes CDR1 MGHRA and CDR2 YSYEKL. The ends lost 5 bases at V and 2 bases at J; junction bases unmatched: 8. The CDR3 region has the DNA TGCGCCAGCAGCTCCGGGCGGGAGGCCACCTACGAGCAGTACTTC. It yields the protein CASSSGREATYEQYF.

This clone was seen a few times. V is TRBV28 and J is TRBJ1-5, with a weak D call TRBD1 (5 bases). Deletions cut 5 bases from V and 4 bases from J, with 12 bases between. The CDR3 consists of 14 residues. CDR1 is MDHEN, CDR2 SYDVKM, per germline. The CDR3 loop reads CASSPGLTNQPQHF. The CDR3 DNA reads as TGTGCCAGCAGTCCGGGACTGACGAATCAGCCCCAGCATTTT.

The J gene is TRBJ1-2, the V gene TRBV6-6; no clear D gene. The germline V gene encodes CDR1 MNHNY and CDR2 SVGAGI (reference sequence). Trimming stripped 6 bases from V and 5 bases from J, with 13 bases between. This CDR3 comprises 13 residues. The CDR3 here is CASRYRAEYGYTF. CDR3 in DNA: TGTGCCAGCAGGTACCGTGCCGAGTATGGCTACACCTTC.

On this clone: At the DNA level, this CDR3 is encoded by other sequences in the same sample as well. The chain has TRBV7-9 and TRBJ1-1; a possible D gene is TRBD1 (6 bases). CDR3 length: 15 amino acids. The V end was cut by 1 base, the J end by 4 bases, with 13 bases between. CDR1 is SEHNR, CDR2 FQNEAQ, per germline (reference sequence). The CDR3 DNA sequence: TGTGCCAGCAGCTTAGTTGGGGGGCGAGGCACTGAAGCTTTCTTT. It is translated as CASSLVGGRGTEAFF.

The rearrangement uses TRBV30 and TRBJ2-1; possible D gene TRBD1, 5 bases. There are 13 residues in the CDR3. The V gene lost 4 bases and the J gene lost 9 bases, with 16 bases spanning the gap. CDR1 and CDR2 (germline): GTSNPN, SVGIG (reference sequence). CDR3 sequence (DNA): TGTGCCTGGACTTCGCGGACAACCCTTGAGCAGTTCTTC. Protein product: CAWTSRTTLEQFF.

The chain employs TRBV2 and TRBJ2-3, with D possibly TRBD2 on 6 matching bases. V lost 4 bases and J 10 bases, leaving 9 bases between the germline ends. The length of the CDR3 is 11 residues. CDR1 is SNHLY and CDR2 is FYNNEI in the germline V gene. CDR3 region: CASSVIAAQYF. Here the CDR3 DNA reads TGTGCCAGCAGTGTTATAGCGGCGCAGTATTTT.

The chain joins TRBV27 to TRBJ1-3; TRBD1 aligns across 9 bases. Losses at the gene ends were 5 bases for V and 0 bases for J; bases not matched to a gene: 11. The germline V gene encodes CDR1 MNHEY and CDR2 SMNVEV (reference sequence). This CDR3 comprises 18 residues. CDR3 sequence: CASSILPGQGISGNTIYF. CDR3 nucleotides: TGTGCCAGCAGTATCCTTCCGGGACAGGGAATCTCTGGAAACACCATATATTTT.

The chain joins TRBV29-1 to TRBJ1-4; 7 nucleotides match TRBD1. Germline V gene data show CDR1 as SQVTM and CDR2 as ANQGSEA. The CDR3 is made up of 14 amino acids. Unmatched junction bases numbered 13, after V lost 7 bases and J lost 8 bases. CDR3 sequence reads: CSETGCMYGEKLFF. For the CDR3, the DNA is TGCAGCGAGACAGGGTGTATGTACGGGGAAAAACTGTTTTTT.

The count of this clone is one. V and J are TRBV5-8 and TRBJ1-2; 12 nucleotides agree with TRBD1. Germline CDR1 reads SGHTS; CDR2 reads YDEGEE. The CDR3 length is 17 residues. The trim removed 0 bases at V and 3 bases at J, leaving 6 bases unmatched. In DNA, the CDR3 is TGTGCCAGCAGCTTGGGGGACAGGGGGCGACTCGACTATGGCTACACCTTC. It specifies CASSLGDRGRLDYGYTF.

The chain employs TRBV9 and TRBJ2-2, with a weak D call TRBD2 (6 bases). Germline V gene lookup returns CDR1 SGDLS and CDR2 YYNGEE. Trimming pared 6 bases from V and 6 bases from J, leaving 12 bases between. The CDR3 runs to 13 residues. The CDR3 here is CASTTAGSGELFF. CDR3 sequence (DNA): TGTGCCAGCACCACCGCGGGGTCCGGGGAGCTGTTTTTT.

The chain couples TRBV6-1 to TRBJ1-2, with D unresolved. This CDR3 comprises 12 residues. From germline, CDR1 is MNHNS and CDR2 SASEGT. V lost 6 bases, J lost 6 bases, and 11 bases lay in between. CDR3 residues: CASSRGFDGYTF. In DNA, the CDR3 is TGTGCCAGCAGCCGAGGGTTTGATGGCTACACCTTC.

This clone has more than one count but fewer than ten. The rearrangement joins TRBV18 to TRBJ1-1; D is ambiguous. In germline, CDR1 is KGHSH, CDR2 LQKENI. The CDR3 spans 14 residues. Trimming left V 4 bases short and J 5 bases short, with 14 bases between. CDR3 in amino acids: CASSLVGVGTEAFF. The CDR3 nucleotides are TGTGCCAGCTCACTTGTTGGAGTAGGTACTGAAGCTTTCTTT.

The gene calls are TRBV27 and TRBJ2-1, with D possibly TRBD2 on 7 matching bases. Trimming took 2 bases from V and 9 from J, leaving 20 bases between them. Germline CDR1 and CDR2: MNHEY and SMNVEV (reference sequence). The CDR3 has 16 amino acids. The CDR3 here is CASSLRGPRGGGEQFF. CDR3 DNA sequence: TGTGCCAGCAGTTTACGGGGGCCGAGGGGCGGGGGTGAGCAGTTCTTC.

As regards this clone: This sample also contains other DNA sequences that code for the same CDR3. This rearrangement joins TRBV6-5 to TRBJ1-5; no clear D. The ends were cut back, 6 bases at V and 3 bases at J, with 9 bases in the middle. This CDR3 region has 13 residues. The germline CDR1 and CDR2 sequences are MNHEY and SVGAGI. As DNA, the CDR3 is TGTGCCAGCAGCCGCACTGTCAATCAGCCCCAGCATTTT. Translated: CASSRTVNQPQHF.

The chain has TRBV28 and TRBJ2-7; D gene uncertain. The CDR3 extends over 14 amino acids. CDR1 and CDR2 (germline): MDHEN, SYDVKM. The germline V and J ends were trimmed by 3 bases and 3 bases, with 12 bases remaining between them. The CDR3 DNA follows: TGTGCCAGCAGTTTTGGTCGGGTTTACTACGAGCAGTACTTC. This encodes CASSFGRVYYEQYF. The full variable domain, rest sourced from reference TRBV28 and TRBJ2-7, is DVKVTQSSRYLVKRTGEKVFLECVQDMDHENMFWYRQDPGLGLRLIYFSYDVKMKEKGDIPEGYSVSREKKERFSLILESASTNQTSMYLCASSFGRVYYEQYFGPGTRLTVT.

The sample holds one count of this clone. The chain recombines TRBV4-3 with TRBJ2-5, with D tentatively TRBD2 (6 bases). From germline, CDR1 is LGHNA and CDR2 YSLEER. Trimming removed 4 bases at V and 0 bases at J, with 12 bases between. The CDR3 is 15 residues long. The CDR3 DNA reads TGCGCCAGCAGCCCAAGGGCGGGATACCAAGAGACCCAGTACTTC. Amino acid sequence: CASSPRAGYQETQYF.

In its sample, this clone was seen once. CDR3 DNA sequence: TGTGCCAGCACCGAATTTCCAGGGGGACCTGTGGCTGGGGCCAACGTCCTGACTTTC. Encoded protein: CASTEFPGGPVAGANVLTF. This chain links TRBV11-1 with TRBJ2-6; TRBD1 matches 7 bases. The CDR3 is made up of 19 amino acids. CDR1 is SGHAT and CDR2 is FQDESV in the germline V gene (reference sequence). Unmatched junction bases numbered 17, after V lost 7 bases and J lost 2 bases.

CDR3 residues: CASSLDPRLASGFSYEQYF. Written as DNA, the CDR3 is TGTGCCAGCAGCTTAGATCCGAGACTAGCGTCGGGCTTTTCCTACGAGCAGTACTTC. The V and J genes are TRBV11-2 and TRBJ2-7, with 8 positions matching TRBD2. The CDR3 has 19 residues. From germline, CDR1 is SGHAT and CDR2 FQNNGV. V trimming: 0 bases; J trimming: 1 base; junction bases outside the gene matches: 14.

This clone was recorded a few times. In nucleotides, the CDR3 is TGTGCCAGCTCACGGAACGATGCTAACTATGGCTACACCTTC. This codes for CASSRNDANYGYTF. The chain couples TRBV18 to TRBJ1-2; no definite D call. Trimming cost V 4 bases and J 0 bases, with 9 bases left between them. CDR1 and CDR2 from the germline V gene are KGHSH and LQKENI. The CDR3 length is 14 residues.

The chain couples TRBV5-1 to TRBJ1-2; tentatively, D is TRBD1 (6 bases). This CDR3 contains 13 residues. Deletions cut 4 bases from V and 2 bases from J, with 9 bases between. The germline V gene has CDR1 SGHRS and CDR2 YFSETQ. The CDR3 DNA reads as TGCGCCAGCAGCGACGGACAGAACTATGGCTACACCTTC. Protein: CASSDGQNYGYTF. Full variable domain (remainder filled in from reference TRBV5-1 and TRBJ1-2): KAGVTQTPRYLIKTRGQQVTLSCSPISGHRSVSWYQQTPGQGLQFLFEYFSETQRNKGNFPGRFSGRQFSNSRSEMNVSTLELGDSALYLCASSDGQNYGYTFGSGTRLTVV.

This clone was counted once. The chain uses TRBV5-4 and TRBJ2-5, with 7 bases identical to TRBD2. Germline CDR1 SGHNT, CDR2 YYREEE (reference sequence). This CDR3 is 15 amino acids long. V was pared by 0 bases and J by 7 bases, with 9 bases of the junction left unmatched. Here the CDR3 DNA reads TGTGCCAGCAGCTTGGACGTCCAGCGGGGTGGGACCCAGTACTTC. This sequence encodes CASSLDVQRGGTQYF.

V gene TRBV4-2 combines with J gene TRBJ1-1; D is possibly TRBD1 (5 bases). This CDR3 contains 15 residues. With 6 bases removed from V and 4 bases from J, the gap between germline ends came to 18 bases. Germline V gene sequence: CDR1 LGHNA, CDR2 YNFKEQ. CDR3 protein: CASSTGGEGFTEAFF. CDR3 in DNA: TGTGCCAGCAGTACCGGGGGGGAGGGGTTCACTGAAGCTTTCTTT.

This chain uses TRBV15 with TRBJ2-3; D gene uncertain. Trimming stripped 0 bases from V and 3 bases from J, with 4 bases between. The CDR3 covers 13 residues. Germline CDR1 LNHNV, CDR2 YYDKDF (reference sequence). This chain's CDR3 is CATSRDYTDTQYF. The CDR3 region has the DNA TGTGCCACCAGCAGAGACTATACAGATACGCAGTATTTT.

This chain uses TRBV9 with TRBJ2-3, with D maybe TRBD2 (6 bases). The V end was cut by 1 base, the J end by 0 bases, with 18 bases between. CDR1 and CDR2 (germline): SGDLS, YYNGEE. This CDR3 is 18 amino acids long. The CDR3 DNA reads TGTGCCAGCAGCGTAATGGGCGGGAATACCCCTAGCACAGATACGCAGTATTTT. Protein sequence: CASSVMGGNTPSTDTQYF.

The chain uses TRBV6-1 and TRBJ1-1; D uncertain. There are 15 residues in the CDR3. V lost 10 bases, J lost 1 base, and 19 bases lay in between. The germline V gene encodes CDR1 MNHNS and CDR2 SASEGT. The CDR3 sequence: CAISEGFIQNTEAFF. CDR3 in DNA: TGTGCCATCAGCGAGGGTTTCATACAGAACACTGAAGCTTTCTTT.

The chain recombines TRBV20-1 with TRBJ1-2; weak D call: TRBD1 (5 bases). CDR3 length: 11 residues. Germline V CDR1 and CDR2: DFQATT, SNEGSKA (reference sequence). DNA for the CDR3: TGCAGATCCGGGACGGCCTATGGCTACACCTTC. Protein: CRSGTAYGYTF.